This TCR beta chain was identified in a study of T cell responses to AZD1222 COVID-19 vaccine. For this clone: What it recognizes is unknown.

The study's findings and limits: Clonal diversity was possibly underestimated, and the donors were mostly white British, with more females. AZD1222 recipients seropositive at baseline numbered only 5 to 7. The reported proportion of spike-specific TCRs targeting unmutated variant regions was nearly half. Among vaccine-associated CD4 TCRs, coverage spanned spike, with dominance at 160-218 and 743-854.

Germline CDR1 and CDR2: SGHAT and FQNNGV. This CDR3 is 15 amino acids long. V was cut by 1 base and J by 3 bases, with 12 bases left in between. Sequencing was performed with immunoSEQ multiplex PCR; in TCRdb, only in-frame clones are kept and a portion is missing. Of nearly 35,000 clones listed, 70% to 90% are singletons. The sequence was obtained from an adult who received the AZD1222 COVID-19 vaccine. J is TRBJ1-1 and V is TRBV11-2; D possibly corresponds to TRBD1 (5 bases). This material consisted of peripheral blood, taken 28 days after the second AZD1222 dose. DNA for the CDR3: TGTGCCAGCAGCTTAGGGGGCGCGGGGTACACTGAAGCTTTCTTT. The encoded protein is CASSLGGAGYTEAFF.